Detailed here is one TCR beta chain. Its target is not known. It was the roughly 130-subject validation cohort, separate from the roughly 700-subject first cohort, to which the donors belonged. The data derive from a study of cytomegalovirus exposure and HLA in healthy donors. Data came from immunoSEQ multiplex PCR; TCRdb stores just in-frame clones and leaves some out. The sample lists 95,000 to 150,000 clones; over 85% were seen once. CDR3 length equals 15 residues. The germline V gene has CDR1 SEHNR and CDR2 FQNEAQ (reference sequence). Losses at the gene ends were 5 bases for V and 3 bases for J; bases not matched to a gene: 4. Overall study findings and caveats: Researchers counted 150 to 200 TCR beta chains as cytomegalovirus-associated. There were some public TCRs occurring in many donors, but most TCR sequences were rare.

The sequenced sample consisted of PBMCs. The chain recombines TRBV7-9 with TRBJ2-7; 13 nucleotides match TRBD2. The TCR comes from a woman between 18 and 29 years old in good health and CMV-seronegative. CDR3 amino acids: CASSSRTSGSYEQYF. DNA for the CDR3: TGTGCCAGCAGCAGCCGGACTAGCGGGAGCTACGAGCAGTACTTC.